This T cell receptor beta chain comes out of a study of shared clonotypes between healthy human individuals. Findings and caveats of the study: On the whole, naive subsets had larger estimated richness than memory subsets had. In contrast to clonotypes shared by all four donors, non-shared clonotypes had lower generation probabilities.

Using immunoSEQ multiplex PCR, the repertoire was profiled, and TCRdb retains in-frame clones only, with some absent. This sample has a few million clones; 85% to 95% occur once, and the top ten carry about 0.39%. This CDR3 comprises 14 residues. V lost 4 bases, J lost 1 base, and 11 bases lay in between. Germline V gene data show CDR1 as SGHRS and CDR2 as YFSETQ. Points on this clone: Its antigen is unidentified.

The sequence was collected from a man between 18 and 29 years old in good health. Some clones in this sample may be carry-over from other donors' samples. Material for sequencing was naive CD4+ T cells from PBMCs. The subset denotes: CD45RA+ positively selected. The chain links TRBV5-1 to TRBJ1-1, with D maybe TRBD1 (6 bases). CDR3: CASSGDTRNTEAFF. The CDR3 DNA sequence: TGCGCCAGCAGCGGGGACACCCGGAACACTGAAGCTTTCTTT. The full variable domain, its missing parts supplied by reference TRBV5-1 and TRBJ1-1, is KAGVTQTPRYLIKTRGQQVTLSCSPISGHRSVSWYQQTPGQGLQFLFEYFSETQRNKGNFPGRFSGRQFSNSRSEMNVSTLELGDSALYLCASSGDTRNTEAFFGQGTRLTVV.